This T cell receptor beta chain was obtained from a study of CD8 T cells in Susac syndrome. This clonotype has a handful of counts. Germline loops: CDR1 SGHAT, CDR2 FQNNGV. V was clipped by 2 bases and J by 1 base, with 8 bases between them. This CDR3 has 14 residues. TCR beta sequences were obtained from blood CD8+ and CD4+ T cells. The multiple sclerosis controls comprised treatment-naive patients whose relapsing-remitting disease was stable or active. The TEMRA cells underwent FACS enrichment, while the CD8+ and CD4+ T cells underwent negative isolation. Random-hexamer reverse transcription was applied to about 0.45 to 1 ug RNA. Amplification of TCR beta CDR3 by immunoSEQ multiplex PCR spanned 54 Vbeta and 13 Jbeta. TCRdb processed the immunoSEQ multiplex PCR reads anew with MiXCR; each CDR3 protein has one entry. Of about 300,000 distinct CDR3 sequences listed, approximately 81% were seen once; the top ten hold approximately 0.11%.

The TCR sequence derives from a human donor with multiple sclerosis. This sequence joins TRBV11-2 and TRBJ1-1; D is unclear. The sample taken for sequencing was CD8+ T cells from PBMCs. The CDR3 DNA reads as TGTGCCAGCAGCTTACGACCGGGGAACACTGAAGCTTTCTTT. Its translation is CASSLRPGNTEAFF.